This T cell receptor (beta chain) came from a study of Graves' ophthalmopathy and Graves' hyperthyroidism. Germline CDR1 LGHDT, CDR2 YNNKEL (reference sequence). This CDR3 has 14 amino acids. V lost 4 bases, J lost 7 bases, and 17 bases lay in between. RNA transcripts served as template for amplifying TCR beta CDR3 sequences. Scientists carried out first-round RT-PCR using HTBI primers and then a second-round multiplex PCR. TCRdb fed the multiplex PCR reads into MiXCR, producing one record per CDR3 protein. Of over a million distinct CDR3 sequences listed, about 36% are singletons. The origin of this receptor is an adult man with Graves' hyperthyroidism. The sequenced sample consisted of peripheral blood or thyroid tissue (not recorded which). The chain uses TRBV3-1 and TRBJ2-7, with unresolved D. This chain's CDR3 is CASSPQLEGYEQYF. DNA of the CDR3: TGTGCCAGCAGCCCGCAACTGGAAGGGTATGAGCAGTACTTC.